This T cell receptor (beta chain) was profiled in a study of CD8 T cells in Susac syndrome. Study conclusions and caveats: As the study acknowledged, the number of individuals in its TCR sequencing and HLA analysis was relatively small.

With V trimmed by 4 bases and J by 0 bases, 7 bases remained unmatched. Germline-derived CDR1 and CDR2 are SNHLY and FYNNEI. This CDR3 contains 16 residues. An input of about 0.5 to 1 ug of RNA was subjected to reverse transcription using random hexamers. Multiplex immunoSEQ PCR targeted 54 Vbeta and 13 Jbeta TCR beta segments. MiXCR was run by TCRdb on the immunoSEQ multiplex PCR reads, yielding one entry per CDR3 protein. The table has around 20,000 distinct CDR3 sequences, about 95% seen once; the top ten hold around 0.21%. Negative isolation yielded CD8+ and CD4+ T cells; FACS enriched TEMRA cells. As regards this clonotype: Its antigen remains unidentified.

Sequencing was done on a sample of CD8+ T cells from PBMCs. The TCR sequence derives from a human donor in good health. The chain couples TRBV2 to TRBJ2-3; 7 nucleotides agree with TRBD2. CDR3: CASSGLGLFSTDTQYF. Here the CDR3 DNA reads TGTGCCAGCAGTGGATTGGGACTATTCAGCACAGATACGCAGTATTTT.